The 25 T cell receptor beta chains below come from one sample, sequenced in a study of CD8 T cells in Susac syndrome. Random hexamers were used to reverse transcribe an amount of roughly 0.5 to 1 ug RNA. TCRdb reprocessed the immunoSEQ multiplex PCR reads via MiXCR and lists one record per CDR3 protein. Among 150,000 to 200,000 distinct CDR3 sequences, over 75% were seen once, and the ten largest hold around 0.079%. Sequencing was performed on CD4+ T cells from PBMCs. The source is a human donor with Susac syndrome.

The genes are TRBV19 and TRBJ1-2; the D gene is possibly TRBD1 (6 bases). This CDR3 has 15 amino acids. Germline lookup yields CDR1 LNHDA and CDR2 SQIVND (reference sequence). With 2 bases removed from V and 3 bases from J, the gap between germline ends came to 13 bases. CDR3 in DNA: TGTGCCAGTAGTATATTTCCGGGGGGCGACTATGGCTACACCTTC. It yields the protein CASSIFPGGDYGYTF.

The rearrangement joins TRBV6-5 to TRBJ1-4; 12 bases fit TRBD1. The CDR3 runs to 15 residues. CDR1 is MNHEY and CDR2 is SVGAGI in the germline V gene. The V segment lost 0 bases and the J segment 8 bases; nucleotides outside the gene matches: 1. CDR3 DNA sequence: TGTGCCAGCAGTTACTCGGGGACAGGGGGCGAAAAACTGTTTTTT. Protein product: CASSYSGTGGEKLFF.

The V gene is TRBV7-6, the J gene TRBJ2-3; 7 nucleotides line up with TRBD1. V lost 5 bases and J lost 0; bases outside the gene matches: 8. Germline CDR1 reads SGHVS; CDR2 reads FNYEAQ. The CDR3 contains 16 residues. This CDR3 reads CASSQRQGASTDTQYF. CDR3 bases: TGTGCCAGCAGCCAGAGACAGGGAGCTAGCACAGATACGCAGTATTTT.

CDR3 residues: CASSLIGYTGELFF. The CDR3 DNA reads TGTGCCAGCAGCTTGATAGGGTACACCGGGGAGCTGTTTTTT. The chain employs TRBV5-4 and TRBJ2-2; no definite D call. V lost 1 base and J lost 3, with 7 bases in between. The germline V gene encodes CDR1 SGHNT and CDR2 YYREEE (reference sequence). The CDR3 has 14 residues.

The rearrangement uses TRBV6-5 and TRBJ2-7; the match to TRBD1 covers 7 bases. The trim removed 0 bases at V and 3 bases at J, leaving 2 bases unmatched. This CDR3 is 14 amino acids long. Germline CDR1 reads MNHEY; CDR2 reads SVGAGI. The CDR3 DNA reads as TGTGCCAGCAGTTACTCGAGGGACAGCTACGAGCAGTACTTC. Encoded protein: CASSYSRDSYEQYF.

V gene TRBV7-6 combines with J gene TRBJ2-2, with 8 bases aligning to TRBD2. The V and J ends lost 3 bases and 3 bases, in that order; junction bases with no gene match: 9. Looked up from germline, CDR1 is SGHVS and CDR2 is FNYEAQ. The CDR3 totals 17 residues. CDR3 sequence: CASSFRGGSTHTGELFF. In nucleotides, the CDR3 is TGTGCCAGCAGCTTCCGCGGGGGGTCAACGCACACCGGGGAGCTGTTTTTT.

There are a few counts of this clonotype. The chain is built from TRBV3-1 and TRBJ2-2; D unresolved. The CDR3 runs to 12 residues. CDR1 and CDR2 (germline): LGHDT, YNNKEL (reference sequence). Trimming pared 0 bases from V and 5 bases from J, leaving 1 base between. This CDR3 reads CASSQETGELFF. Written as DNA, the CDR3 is TGTGCCAGCAGCCAAGAGACCGGGGAGCTGTTTTTT.

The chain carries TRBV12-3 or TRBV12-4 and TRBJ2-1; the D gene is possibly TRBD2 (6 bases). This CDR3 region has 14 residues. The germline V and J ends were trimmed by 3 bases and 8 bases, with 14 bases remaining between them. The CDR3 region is CASSFEEGGYEQFF. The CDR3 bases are TGTGCCAGCAGTTTCGAGGAGGGCGGGTATGAGCAGTTCTTC.

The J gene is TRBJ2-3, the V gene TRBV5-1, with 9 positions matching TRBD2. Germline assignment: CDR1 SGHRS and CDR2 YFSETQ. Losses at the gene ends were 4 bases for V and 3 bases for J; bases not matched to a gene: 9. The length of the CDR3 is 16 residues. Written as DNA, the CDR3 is TGCGCCAGCAGCCCCGGGTTGCGGGGGGGAACAGATACGCAGTATTTT. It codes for CASSPGLRGGTDTQYF. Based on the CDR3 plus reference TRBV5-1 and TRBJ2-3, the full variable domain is KAGVTQTPRYLIKTRGQQVTLSCSPISGHRSVSWYQQTPGQGLQFLFEYFSETQRNKGNFPGRFSGRQFSNSRSEMNVSTLELGDSALYLCASSPGLRGGTDTQYFGPGTRLTVL.

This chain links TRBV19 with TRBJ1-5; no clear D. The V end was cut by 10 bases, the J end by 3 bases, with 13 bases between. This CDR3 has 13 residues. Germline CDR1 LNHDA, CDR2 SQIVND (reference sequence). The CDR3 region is CATRGSVNQPQHF. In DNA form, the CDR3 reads TGTGCCACCAGAGGGAGTGTCAATCAGCCCCAGCATTTT.

The CDR3 DNA reads as TGCAGTTCTCCCAGGGCCTATGGCTACACCTTC. This translates into CSSPRAYGYTF. The chain employs TRBV20-1 and TRBJ1-2, with D possibly being TRBD1 (5 bases). This CDR3 contains 11 residues. Between the trimmed V and J ends, which lost 8 bases and 4 bases, there was a span of 11 bases. Germline CDR1 reads DFQATT; CDR2 reads SNEGSKA (reference sequence).

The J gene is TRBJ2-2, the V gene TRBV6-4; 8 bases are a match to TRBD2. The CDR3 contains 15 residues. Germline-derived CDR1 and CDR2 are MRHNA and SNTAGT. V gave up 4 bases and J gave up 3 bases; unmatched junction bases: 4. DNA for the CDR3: TGTGCCAGCAGTGTTACTAGCGGTTACACCGGGGAGCTGTTTTTT. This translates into CASSVTSGYTGELFF.

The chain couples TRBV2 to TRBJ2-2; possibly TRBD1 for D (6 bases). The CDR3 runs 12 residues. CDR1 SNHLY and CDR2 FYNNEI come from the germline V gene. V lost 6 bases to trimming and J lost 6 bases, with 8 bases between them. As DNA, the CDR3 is TGTGCCAGCAGCAGGGGTCCCGGGGAGCTGTTTTTT. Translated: CASSRGPGELFF.

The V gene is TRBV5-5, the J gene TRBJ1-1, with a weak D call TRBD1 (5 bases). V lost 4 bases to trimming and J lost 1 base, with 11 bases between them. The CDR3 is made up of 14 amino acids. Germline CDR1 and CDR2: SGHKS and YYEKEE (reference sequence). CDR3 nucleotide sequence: TGTGCCAGCAGCCGGGACGTACGGAACACTGAAGCTTTCTTT. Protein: CASSRDVRNTEAFF.

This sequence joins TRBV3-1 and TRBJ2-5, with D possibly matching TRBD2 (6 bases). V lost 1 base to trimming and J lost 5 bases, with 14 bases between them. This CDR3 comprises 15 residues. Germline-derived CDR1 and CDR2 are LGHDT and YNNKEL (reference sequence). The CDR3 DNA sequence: TGTGCCAGCAGCCAAGTCCCTCTAGCGTCTGAGACCCAGTACTTC. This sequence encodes CASSQVPLASETQYF.

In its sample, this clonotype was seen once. Here the CDR3 reads CASSHRLATNYEQYF. The DNA for the CDR3 is TGTGCCAGCAGCCACCGACTAGCGACAAACTACGAGCAGTACTTC. V is TRBV7-8 and J is TRBJ2-7; 8 bases are shared with TRBD2. Germline V lookup: CDR1 SGHVS, CDR2 FQNEAQ. Trimming took 5 bases from V and 3 from J; bases not matched to a gene: 9. This CDR3 has 15 amino acids.

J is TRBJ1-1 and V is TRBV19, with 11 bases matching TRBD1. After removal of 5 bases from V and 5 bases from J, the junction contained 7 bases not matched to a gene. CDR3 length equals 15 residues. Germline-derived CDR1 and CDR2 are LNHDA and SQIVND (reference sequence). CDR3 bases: TGTGCCAGTAGTGCTCGGACAGGGGGCTTTACTGAAGCTTTCTTT. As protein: CASSARTGGFTEAFF.

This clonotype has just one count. The CDR3 DNA sequence: TGTGCCAGCAGACCCGGGACGGAGGGCAATCAGCCCCAGCATTTT. Protein sequence: CASRPGTEGNQPQHF. The gene calls are TRBV28 and TRBJ1-5, with D possibly being TRBD1 (5 bases). CDR3 length: 15 amino acids. Trimming took 6 bases from V and 2 from J, leaving 14 bases between them. Germline CDR1 is MDHEN and CDR2 is SYDVKM.

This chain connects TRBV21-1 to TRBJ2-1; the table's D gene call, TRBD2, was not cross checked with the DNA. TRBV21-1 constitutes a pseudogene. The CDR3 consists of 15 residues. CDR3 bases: TGTGCCACCCCCCAAACTAGCGGGGGGTACAATGAGCAGTTCTTC. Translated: CATPQTSGGYNEQFF.

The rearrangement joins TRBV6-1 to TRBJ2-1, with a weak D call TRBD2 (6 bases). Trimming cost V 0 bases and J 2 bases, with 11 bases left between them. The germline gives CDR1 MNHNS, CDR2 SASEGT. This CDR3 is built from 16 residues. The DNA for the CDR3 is TGTGCCAGCAGTGAAGCAGATACTAGCCCCTACAATGAGCAGTTCTTC. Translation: CASSEADTSPYNEQFF.

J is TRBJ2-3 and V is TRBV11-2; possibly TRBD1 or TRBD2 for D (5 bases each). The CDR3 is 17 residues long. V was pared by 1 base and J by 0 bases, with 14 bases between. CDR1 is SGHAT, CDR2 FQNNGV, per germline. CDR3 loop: CASSLVRGPSSTDTQYF. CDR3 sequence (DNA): TGTGCCAGCAGCTTAGTGAGGGGACCCTCTAGCACAGATACGCAGTATTTT.

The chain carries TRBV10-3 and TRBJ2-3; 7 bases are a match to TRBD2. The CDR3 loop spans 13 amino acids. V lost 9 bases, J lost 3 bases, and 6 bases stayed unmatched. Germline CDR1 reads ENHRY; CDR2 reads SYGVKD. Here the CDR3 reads CAMGRGTTDTQYF. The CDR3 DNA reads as TGTGCCATGGGGAGGGGCACTACAGATACGCAGTATTTT.

This CDR3 reads CSVGVLGTYEQYF. The CDR3 DNA is TGCAGCGTTGGGGTATTGGGGACCTACGAGCAGTACTTC. The chain has TRBV29-1 and TRBJ2-7; D not certain. CDR1 and CDR2 (germline): SQVTM, ANQGSEA. Trimming took off 4 bases at V and 2 bases at J, with 12 bases between the two ends. The CDR3 is made up of 13 amino acids.

The CDR3 sequence is CASSPRSIDREQFF. The DNA for the CDR3 is TGTGCCAGCTCACCCAGAAGTATCGACAGAGAGCAGTTCTTC. The rearrangement uses TRBV18 and TRBJ2-1; D possibly corresponds to TRBD1 (5 bases). Germline V gene lookup returns CDR1 KGHSH and CDR2 LQKENI. V was trimmed by 3 bases and J by 10 bases, leaving 16 bases between them. The CDR3 is 14 amino acids.

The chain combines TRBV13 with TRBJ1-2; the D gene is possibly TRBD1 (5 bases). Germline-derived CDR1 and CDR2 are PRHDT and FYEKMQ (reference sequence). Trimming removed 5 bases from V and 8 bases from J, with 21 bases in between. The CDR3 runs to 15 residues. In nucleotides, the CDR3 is TGTGCCAGCAGCACACTAGGGGACTATTTGGGGGGCTACACCTTC. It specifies CASSTLGDYLGGYTF.